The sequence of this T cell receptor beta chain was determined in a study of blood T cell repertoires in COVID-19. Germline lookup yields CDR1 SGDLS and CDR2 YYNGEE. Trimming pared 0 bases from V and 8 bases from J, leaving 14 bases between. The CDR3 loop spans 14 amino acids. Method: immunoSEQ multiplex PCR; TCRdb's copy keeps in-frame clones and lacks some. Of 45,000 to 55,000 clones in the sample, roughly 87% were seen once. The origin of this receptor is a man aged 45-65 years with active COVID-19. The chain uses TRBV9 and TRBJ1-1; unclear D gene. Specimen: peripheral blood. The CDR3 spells CASSVDLSPREAFF. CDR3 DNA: TGTGCCAGCAGCGTAGATCTGTCCCCGAGGGAAGCTTTCTTT.